This T cell receptor (beta chain) was sequenced during a study of shared clonotypes between healthy human individuals. Study background: Participating donors consisted of a couple of women and a few men aged 18 to 49. Findings of the study overall: Generation probabilities of non-shared clonotypes were lower (relative to those shared by all four donors).

Profiling relied on immunoSEQ multiplex PCR, and the TCRdb table lists in-frame clones only, not all of them. The table shows about 2.1 million clones, with around 95% occurring only once. As defined, naive CD8 cells were CD45RO-negative and positively selected for CCR7, with terminally differentiated effector memory CD45RA+ cells excluded. This CDR3 contains 14 residues. The V end was cut by 6 bases, the J end by 2 bases, with 11 bases between. Germline loops: CDR1 LNHDA, CDR2 SQIVND (reference sequence). This clone was seen once. Its antigen is not identified. The TCR sequence derives from a young man in good health. Some clones in this sample may be carry-over from other donors' samples. The sequenced sample consisted of naive CD8+ T cells from PBMCs. This chain connects TRBV19 to TRBJ2-1; a weak D match, TRBD2 (5 bases). In nucleotides, the CDR3 is TGTGCCAGTAGCCTGAGAGGGACCTACAATGAGCAGTTCTTC. The encoded protein is CASSLRGTYNEQFF.